This entry features one T cell receptor beta chain sequence. What it binds is unknown. A multiplex PCR was run with 60 Vbeta primers and 13 Jbeta primers. Generated by immunoSEQ multiplex PCR, the TCRdb table keeps only in-frame clones and is missing some. This sample yields 95,000 to 100,000 clones, of which approximately 74% are seen a single time; 1.5% to 2% belongs to the top ten. This CDR3 region has 14 residues. V gave up 3 bases and J gave up 9 bases; unmatched junction bases: 7. CDR1 is SNHLY and CDR2 is FYNNEI in the germline V gene. At collection, donors were nominally healthy, but unrecorded immune exposures were probable. The record originates from a study of cytomegalovirus exposure and HLA in healthy donors. Study-wide points: Across donors, most TCRs were seen rarely, yet some public ones were widespread.

The sample consisted of PBMCs. The sequence came from a woman between 40 and 50 years old in good health and CMV-seronegative. The gene calls are TRBV2 and TRBJ1-2, with TRBD1 identical over 10 bases. The CDR3 spells CASSERQGAGRYTF. In DNA form, the CDR3 reads TGTGCCAGCAGTGAGCGACAGGGGGCAGGTCGCTACACCTTC.